This T cell receptor (beta chain) was retrieved from a study of shared clonotypes between healthy human individuals. Trimming removed 6 bases from V and 3 bases from J; junction bases left unmatched: 4. Germline V gene sequence: CDR1 MNHNS, CDR2 SASEGT. This CDR3 is 15 amino acids long. In its sample, this clone was seen once. Its antigen is unidentified. Repertoires were generated with immunoSEQ multiplex PCR, while TCRdb's copy carries only in-frame clones and drops some. The table shows 1 million to 1.3 million clones, with about 84% occurring only once. Study outcomes and limitations: Sorted-subset samples were not fully sequenced, rarefaction indicated. Among a few donors, approximately 5% of naive CD4 clonotypes were found in common.

The chain combines TRBV6-1 with TRBJ2-1; 11 bases match TRBD2. The sequencing input was memory CD4+ T cells from PBMCs. The subset denotes: CD45RA-negative fraction. The TCR sequence derives from a man between 18 and 29 years old in good health. Some clones in this sample may be carry-over from other donors' samples. CDR3 DNA sequence: TGTGCCAGCAGGGTGACTAGCGGGGACTACAATGAGCAGTTCTTC. Protein sequence: CASRVTSGDYNEQFF.